The T cell receptor beta chain described here comes from a study of monozygotic twins with inflammatory bowel disease. From its re-call of the 5' RACE reads, TCRdb lists each CDR3 protein once, without DNA. The listing records nearly 450,000 distinct CDR3 sequences. This CDR3 has 12 amino acids. The germline gives CDR1 LGHDT, CDR2 YNNKEL (reference sequence). V gene TRBV3-1 combines with J gene TRBJ2-2; there is no DNA to check the TCRdb D call of TRBD1. Sequenced material: blood. This receptor was obtained from a human donor with ulcerative colitis or Crohn's disease, or a healthy co-twin of an affected twin (not recorded which). Here the CDR3 reads CASSPDRVQLFF.